The rows below give T cell receptor beta chains drawn from one sample of a study of technical replicates of blood from a handful of donors. Clones were read by immunoSEQ multiplex PCR, and TCRdb kept only the in-frame ones, dropping some. In the table there are 90,000 to 100,000 clones, about 96% of which are singletons. Sequences were obtained from T cells isolated from PBMCs. The source of these receptors is a human donor in good health. Each CDR3 is given with its conserved first and last residue. A D gene is named only where the DNA matches it firmly. A clone size is listed for some rows: how often the clone was seen (once, few, many), or a class if it is expanded.

>.|TRBV6-5|TRBJ2-3|TRBD1|14
TGTGCCAGCAGTTCCGGGACAGGGATAGATACGCAGTATTTT
CASSSGTGIDTQYF
>.|TRBV6-1|TRBJ2-7|.|13
TGTGCCAGCAGTGAAGTAGGGAGATACGAGCAGTACTTC
CASSEVGRYEQYF
>.|TRBV10-3|TRBJ2-6|TRBD1|17
TGTGCCATCAGTGGGGACAGCTTATACTCTGGGGCCAACGTCCTGACTTTC
CAISGDSLYSGANVLTF
>once|TRBV7-8|TRBJ2-7|.|13
TGTGCCAGCAGCCAAGGAGGGGTTTACGAGCAGTACTTC
CASSQGGVYEQYF
>few|TRBV2|TRBJ1-1|.|13
TGTGCCAGCGCCCCGACAGTTAACACTGAAGCTTTCTTT
CASAPTVNTEAFF
>.|TRBV5-1|TRBJ2-5|TRBD1|16
TGCGCCAGCAGCTCGGGGGACAGGGGGGGTGTGGAGACCCAGTACTTC
CASSSGDRGGVETQYF
>.|TRBV5-1|TRBJ2-5|.|13
TGCGCCAGCAGCCCACCTACTGCGGAGACCCAGTACTTC
CASSPPTAETQYF
>.|TRBV6-1|TRBJ2-1|.|15
TGTGCCAGCAGTGAATGGGGTAGCGAGGGCAATGAGCAGTTCTTC
CASSEWGSEGNEQFF
>once|TRBV6-6|TRBJ1-1|.|14
TGTGCCAGCAGTTCCACAGTCAGGAACACTGAAGCTTTCTTT
CASSSTVRNTEAFF
>.|TRBV6-5|TRBJ2-1|TRBD2|15
TGTGCCAGCAGTTCGTTAGCGGGAGGGGACAATGAGCAGTTCTTC
CASSSLAGGDNEQFF
>once|TRBV9|TRBJ2-1|.|14
TGTGCCAGCAGCGGTAAGGAGGGATACAATGAGCAGTTCTTC
CASSGKEGYNEQFF
>.|TRBV29-1|TRBJ2-1|TRBD2|13
TGCAGCGTTGAGCGGGAGGGAAATAATGAGCAGTTCTTC
CSVEREGNNEQFF
>.|TRBV4-3|TRBJ1-4|.|15
TGCGCCAGCAGCCAAAACCAGGAAACTAATGAAAAACTGTTTTTT
CASSQNQETNEKLFF
>.|TRBV19|TRBJ1-2|.|11
TGTGCCAGTGGGGAGACTGGGGGCTACACCTTC
CASGETGGYTF
>.|TRBV10-3|TRBJ2-6|TRBD2|18
TGTGCCATCAGTTATAAACTAGCGGGGACCTCTGGGGCCAACGTCCTGACTTTC
CAISYKLAGTSGANVLTF
>.|TRBV6-6|TRBJ2-7|.|13
TGTGCCACCCTGCAGGGTTCCTCCTACGAGCAGTACTTC
CATLQGSSYEQYF
>.|TRBV2|TRBJ2-2|.|12
TGTGCCAGCAGTTCCTTTACCGGGGAGCTGTTTTTT
CASSSFTGELFF
>.|TRBV5-4|TRBJ2-7|.|11
TGTGCCAGCAGCTTTGGCTGGGAGCAGTACTTC
CASSFGWEQYF
>.|TRBV6-1|TRBJ1-4|.|15
TGTGCCAGCAGTGAAGAAACAGAACTTAATGAAAAACTGTTTTTT
CASSEETELNEKLFF
>.|TRBV2|TRBJ1-2|TRBD1|13
TGTGCCAGCAGTGATTCCAGGGGGGACGGCTACACCTTC
CASSDSRGDGYTF
>.|TRBV6-4|TRBJ1-4|TRBD1|14
TGTGCCAGCAGTGAAGGACAGGGAAGTGAAAAACTGTTTTTT
CASSEGQGSEKLFF
>.|TRBV5-1|TRBJ2-3|.|12
TGCGCCAGCAGCCTTTACAGGGATACGCAGTATTTT
CASSLYRDTQYF
>.|TRBV19|TRBJ2-7|.|12
TGTGCCAGTAGTATACCAGGGTACGAGCAGTACTTC
CASSIPGYEQYF
>.|TRBV7-6|TRBJ2-7|TRBD2|16
TGTGCCAGCAGCGCAATAATAGGACTAGCAGCCTACGAGCAGTACTTC
CASSAIIGLAAYEQYF
>.|TRBV7-3|TRBJ1-1|.|15
TGTGCCAGCAGCTTAGGCGGGGGATTGGACACTGAAGCTTTCTTT
CASSLGGGLDTEAFF
>.|TRBV4-2|TRBJ1-2|.|16
TGTGCCAGCAGCCAAGATGTAAGCGCCCCTAACTATGGCTACACCTTC
CASSQDVSAPNYGYTF
>.|TRBV25-1|TRBJ2-1|.|15
TGTGCCAGCAGGAGAGCTGATTTCTCCTACAATGAGCAGTTCTTC
CASRRADFSYNEQFF
>once|TRBV2|TRBJ2-6|.|15
TGTGCCAGCAGTCCACAGGGAAGTGGGGCCAACGTCCTGACTTTC
CASSPQGSGANVLTF
>.|TRBV20-1|TRBJ2-3|.|10
TGCAGTGCTAGAGGTCCAGGGTGTATATTT
CSARGPGCIF
>.|TRBV21-1|TRBJ1-5|.|14
TGTGCCAGCAGCAACGGGGAGGGCCAGGGGCCCCAGCATTTT
CASSNGEGQGPQHF
>.|TRBV2|TRBJ1-2|.|15
TGTGCCAGCATAAGGAGTAGCAGGGATAGCTATGGCTACACCTTC
CASIRSSRDSYGYTF
>.|TRBV5-8|TRBJ1-4|.|14
TGTGCCAGCAGCTCGGGATCAGGGGATGAAAAACTGTTTTTT
CASSSGSGDEKLFF
>.|TRBV19|TRBJ1-5|TRBD1|14
TGTGCCAGTGGCTTCCGGGACAGCGATCAGCCCCAGCATTTT
CASGFRDSDQPQHF